This T cell receptor beta chain is from a study of CD8+ T cells in alopecia areata. Study information: Oral tofacitinib (5 to 10 mg twice daily) was administered to treated patients. Study results and caveats: Whereas mice showed it more clearly, TCR sharing across patients was murkier, possibly because of HLA.

This sample's treatment: oral pan-JAK inhibitor, 5-10 mg twice daily. Germline CDR1 is SQVTM and CDR2 is ANQGSEA. Trimming cost V 5 bases and J 4 bases; bases outside gene matches: 4. The CDR3 length is 12 residues. Notes on this clone: Antigen: not known.

Sequencing used cDNA as its template, made by extracting RNA and reverse transcribing it. Only in-frame clones appear in the TCRdb table, and some are missing; sequencing was by immunoSEQ multiplex PCR. Of approximately 65,000 clones in the sample, about half are singletons; the top ten hold over 20%. The chain has TRBV29-1 and TRBJ2-5, with TRBD1 matching over 7 bases. Material: CD8+ T cells sorted from blood, obtained at approximately week 36, from a patient treated with tofacitinib. The TCR was taken from a human donor with alopecia areata. The CDR3 coding sequence is TGCAGCGTTCGGGCAGGGGGAGAGACCCAGTACTTC. This gives the protein CSVRAGGETQYF.